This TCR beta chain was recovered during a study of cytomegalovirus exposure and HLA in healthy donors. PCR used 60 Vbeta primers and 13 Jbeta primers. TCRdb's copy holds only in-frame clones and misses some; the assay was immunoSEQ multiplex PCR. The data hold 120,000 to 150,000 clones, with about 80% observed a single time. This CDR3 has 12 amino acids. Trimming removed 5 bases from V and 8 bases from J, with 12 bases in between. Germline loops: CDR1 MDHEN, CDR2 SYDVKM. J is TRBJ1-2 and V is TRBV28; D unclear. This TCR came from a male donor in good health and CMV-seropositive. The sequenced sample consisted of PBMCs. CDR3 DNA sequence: TGTGCCAGCAGTGGCGCGGATCCCGGCTACACCTTC. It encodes CASSGADPGYTF.